The 26 T cell receptor beta chains below come from one sample, sequenced in a study of shared clonotypes between healthy human individuals. TCRdb's table, derived via immunoSEQ multiplex PCR, lists solely in-frame clones and lacks some. Found here are about 2.1 million clones, 80% to 95% of them singletons; the top ten hold around 1.8%. CD8 cells regarded as naive lacked CD45RO, were positively chosen for CCR7, and omitted terminally differentiated effector memory CD45RA+ cells. Material: naive CD8+ T cells from PBMCs. The receptors derive from a man between 18 and 35 years old in good health. Some clones in this sample may be carry-over from other donors' samples.

This clone was seen a single time. The V call is TRBV25-1, the J call TRBJ2-2; D unresolved. The CDR3 is made up of 11 amino acids. Trimming shortened V by 4 bases and J by 9 bases, and 6 bases separated the two germline ends. CDR1 and CDR2 (germline): MGHDK, SYGVNS. For the CDR3, the DNA is TGTGCCAGCAGTGTGAGCTGGGAGCTGTTTTTT. Residues: CASSVSWELFF.

CDR3 amino acids: CASSPLGQGSILDTQYF. As DNA, the CDR3 is TGTGCCAGCAGTCCCCTCGGACAGGGGAGTATACTAGATACGCAGTATTTT. The chain is built from TRBV27 and TRBJ2-3; 9 positions match TRBD1. J was trimmed by 5 bases and V by 5 bases; bases with no gene match: 14. CDR1 MNHEY and CDR2 SMNVEV come from the germline V gene (reference sequence). The length of the CDR3 is 17 residues.

The J gene is TRBJ1-1, the V gene TRBV6-1; D is perhaps TRBD1 (6 bases). The CDR3 spans 18 residues. Germline V gives CDR1 MNHNS, CDR2 SASEGT. Trimming took 4 bases from V and 0 from J, leaving 21 bases between them. CDR3 amino acids: CASSVTGSARGMNTEAFF. The DNA of the CDR3 is TGTGCCAGCAGTGTAACAGGGTCAGCTCGGGGGATGAACACTGAAGCTTTCTTT.

The chain couples TRBV29-1 to TRBJ1-5, with no clear D. The CDR3 totals 12 residues. Trimming left V 3 bases short and J 9 bases short, with 12 bases between. Germline V gives CDR1 SQVTM, CDR2 ANQGSEA. This CDR3 is CSVEVTGGPQHF. CDR3 bases: TGCAGCGTTGAGGTCACCGGCGGGCCCCAGCATTTT.

CDR3 sequence (DNA): TGTGCCAGCAGTGAAGTTCTAACTGAAGCTTTCTTT. Translation: CASSEVLTEAFF. The chain uses TRBV2 and TRBJ1-1; D unresolved. The ends were cut back, 1 base at V and 5 bases at J, with 5 bases in the middle. CDR3 length equals 12 residues. The V gene's germline CDR1 is SNHLY and CDR2 FYNNEI.

The gene calls are TRBV2 and TRBJ2-2; tentative D call: TRBD2 (6 bases). The CDR3 length is 15 residues. With 5 bases removed from V and 5 bases from J, the gap between germline ends came to 15 bases. Germline V gene data show CDR1 as SNHLY and CDR2 as FYNNEI. The CDR3 loop is CASSRGGTVTGELFF. The CDR3 coding sequence is TGTGCCAGCAGTCGTGGCGGGACGGTTACCGGGGAGCTGTTTTTT.

J is TRBJ2-1 and V is TRBV4-1; weak D call: TRBD2 (5 bases). Trimming took off 4 bases at V and 4 bases at J, with 23 bases between the two ends. CDR3 length: 18 amino acids. Per the germline V gene, CDR1 is MGHRA and CDR2 is YSYEKL. In nucleotides, the CDR3 is TGCGCCAGCAGCCGGACCGGGTTGGGCGGCGGGTCTTACAATGAGCAGTTCTTC. Translated: CASSRTGLGGGSYNEQFF.

The chain employs TRBV7-3 and TRBJ2-2; 8 positions agree with TRBD2. With V trimmed by 2 bases and J by 6 bases, 14 bases remained unmatched. Germline CDR1 reads SGHTA; CDR2 reads FQGTGA. The CDR3 covers 18 residues. The CDR3 region has the DNA TGTGCCAGCAGCTTATATGTAGCGGGAAGAGAAAGCGCCGGGGAGCTGTTTTTT. Its protein is CASSLYVAGRESAGELFF.

Worth noting for this clone: Distinct nucleotide sequences in the sample also encode this CDR3. The V and J genes are TRBV19 and TRBJ2-7; D is perhaps TRBD2 (6 bases). Trimming took off 9 bases at V and 0 bases at J, with 12 bases between the two ends. The CDR3 is 13 amino acids. Germline-derived CDR1 and CDR2 are LNHDA and SQIVND (reference sequence). CDR3 protein: CASSSGLSYEQYF. In nucleotides, the CDR3 is TGTGCCAGCTCGAGCGGGCTCTCCTACGAGCAGTACTTC.

The chain uses TRBV28 and TRBJ1-5; 7 bases are a match to TRBD1. The germline V gene encodes CDR1 MDHEN and CDR2 SYDVKM. This CDR3 contains 14 residues. V shed 4 bases, J shed 5 bases, and the junction held 5 bases outside the gene matches. DNA of the CDR3: TGTGCCAGCAGTTGGCGACAGGGTTATCAGCCCCAGCATTTT. This translates into CASSWRQGYQPQHF.

In its sample, this clone was seen once. The CDR3 loop reads CASGTTTGGYGYTF. In DNA, the CDR3 is TGTGCCAGCGGAACCACCACAGGGGGCTATGGCTACACCTTC. V is TRBV27 and J is TRBJ1-2; 8 nucleotides line up with TRBD1. Germline CDR1 and CDR2: MNHEY and SMNVEV (reference sequence). J was trimmed by 4 bases and V by 8 bases; bases with no gene match: 9. The CDR3 extends over 14 amino acids.

The CDR3 reads CASSQVFGREPYEQYF. DNA for the CDR3: TGTGCCAGCAGCCAAGTATTCGGGAGGGAACCCTACGAGCAGTACTTC. The gene calls are TRBV4-2 and TRBJ2-7, with TRBD2 identical over 8 bases. The germline V gene has CDR1 LGHNA and CDR2 YNFKEQ. J lost 2 bases, V lost 1 base, and 7 bases had no gene match. The CDR3 length is 16 residues.

J is TRBJ1-1 and V is TRBV7-3; 7 bases match TRBD1. Germline CDR1 SGHTA, CDR2 FQGTGA. The CDR3 is made up of 13 amino acids. The V segment lost 5 bases and the J segment 7 bases; nucleotides outside the gene matches: 7. The CDR3 is CASSATGRSEAFF. The CDR3 nucleotides read TGTGCCAGCAGCGCGACAGGGCGGAGTGAAGCTTTCTTT. Full variable domain (remainder filled in from reference TRBV7-3 and TRBJ1-1): GAGVSQTPSNKVTEKGKYVELRCDPISGHTALYWYRQSLGQGPEFLIYFQGTGAADDSGLPNDRFFAVRPEGSVSTLKIQRTERGDSAVYLCASSATGRSEAFFGQGTRLTVV.

This clone was counted only a few times. The V gene is TRBV10-3, the J gene TRBJ1-1; D is possibly TRBD1 (6 bases). Per the germline V gene, CDR1 is ENHRY and CDR2 is SYGVKD. V was shortened by 6 bases and J by 2 bases, with 16 bases between the two germline ends. This CDR3 comprises 15 residues. CDR3 amino acids: CAIRSTGTINTEAFF. Written as DNA, the CDR3 is TGTGCCATCAGATCAACCGGGACAATTAACACTGAAGCTTTCTTT.

This clone was recorded once. V and J are TRBV7-3 and TRBJ1-2, with 8 bases aligning to TRBD1. V was clipped by 8 bases and J by 8 bases; unmatched bases: 7. The CDR3 totals 12 residues. The germline CDR1 and CDR2 sequences are SGHTA and FQGTGA. In DNA form, the CDR3 reads TGTGCCAGCGGGGACAGGCTGGCGGGCTACACCTTC. Translating it yields CASGDRLAGYTF.

This clone was picked up one time. The chain links TRBV28 to TRBJ2-1; TRBD2 agrees at 13 bases. V lost 4 bases and J lost 8; bases outside the gene matches: 11. The CDR3 is 17 residues long. Germline V gives CDR1 MDHEN, CDR2 SYDVKM. The DNA for the CDR3 is TGTGCCAGCAGTTCCCCCCTCACTAGCGGGAGGGTCCATGAGCAGTTCTTC. It is translated as CASSSPLTSGRVHEQFF.

CDR3 loop: CASSPSSGGYNEQFF. CDR3 nucleotide sequence: TGTGCCAGCAGCCCCTCTAGCGGGGGATACAATGAGCAGTTCTTC. This chain connects TRBV7-6 to TRBJ2-1; 10 bases agree with TRBD2. The germline V gene encodes CDR1 SGHVS and CDR2 FNYEAQ. The trim removed 5 bases at V and 4 bases at J, leaving 5 bases unmatched. The CDR3 extends over 15 amino acids.

This chain connects TRBV7-2 to TRBJ2-7, with D perhaps TRBD2 (6 bases). The CDR3 runs to 14 residues. Germline V lookup: CDR1 SGHTA, CDR2 FQGNSA. V was pared by 4 bases and J by 0 bases, with 10 bases between. CDR3 nucleotide sequence: TGTGCCAGCAGCTGGGGGGTCAGCTCCTACGAGCAGTACTTC. The encoded protein is CASSWGVSSYEQYF. Combining the CDR3 with reference TRBV7-2 and TRBJ2-7 gives the whole variable domain GAGVSQSPSNKVTEKGKDVELRCDPISGHTALYWYRQSLGQGLEFLIYFQGNSAPDKSGLPSDRFSAERTGGSVSTLTIQRTQQEDSAVYLCASSWGVSSYEQYFGPGTRLTVT.

This rearrangement joins TRBV29-1 to TRBJ2-1; a weak D match, TRBD2 (6 bases). CDR1 and CDR2 (germline): SQVTM, ANQGSEA. The CDR3 has 13 residues. V was shortened by 7 bases and J by 4 bases, with 14 bases between the two germline ends. This CDR3 reads CSALLARYNEQFF. The CDR3, as DNA: TGCAGCGCGCTCCTAGCGCGGTACAATGAGCAGTTCTTC.

The chain joins TRBV4-3 to TRBJ2-1; D possibly corresponds to TRBD1 (6 bases). Germline assignment: CDR1 LGHNA and CDR2 YSLEER. The CDR3 loop spans 18 amino acids. Trimming removed 0 bases at V and 5 bases at J, with 20 bases between. CDR3 coding DNA: TGCGCCAGCAGCCAAGATGCCCGGGACACTCTGTTACACAATGAGCAGTTCTTC. This encodes CASSQDARDTLLHNEQFF.

The chain combines TRBV27 with TRBJ1-1; 7 nucleotides line up with TRBD1. Germline V gives CDR1 MNHEY, CDR2 SMNVEV (reference sequence). J lost 1 base, V lost 4 bases, and 6 bases had no gene match. CDR3 size: 15 residues. The CDR3 here is CASSSPGGRNTEAFF. In nucleotides, the CDR3 is TGTGCCAGCAGTTCGCCAGGGGGTAGGAACACTGAAGCTTTCTTT.

This chain uses TRBV7-2 with TRBJ2-1; 9 bases are a match to TRBD2. V was pared by 1 base and J by 1 base, with 5 bases of the junction left unmatched. This CDR3 is 17 amino acids long. Germline V CDR1 and CDR2: SGHTA, FQGNSA. CDR3 region: CASSLGVLAGSYNEQFF. In nucleotides, the CDR3 is TGTGCCAGCAGCTTAGGGGTTCTAGCGGGATCCTACAATGAGCAGTTCTTC. The variable domain in full, completed from reference TRBV7-2 and TRBJ2-1, reads GAGVSQSPSNKVTEKGKDVELRCDPISGHTALYWYRQSLGQGLEFLIYFQGNSAPDKSGLPSDRFSAERTGGSVSTLTIQRTQQEDSAVYLCASSLGVLAGSYNEQFFGPGTRLTVL.

The chain joins TRBV19 to TRBJ1-1, with D hard to call. CDR3 length: 17 residues. V gave up 1 base and J gave up 5 bases, with 20 bases separating them. Germline V gene data show CDR1 as LNHDA and CDR2 as SQIVND (reference sequence). The DNA for the CDR3 is TGTGCCAGTAGTATAGTTTCTCGACGGGCCCAGCGGACTGAAGCTTTCTTT. Its translation: CASSIVSRRAQRTEAFF. Full variable domain (missing parts from reference TRBV19 and TRBJ1-1): DGGITQSPKYLFRKEGQNVTLSCEQNLNHDAMYWYRQDPGQGLRLIYYSQIVNDFQKGDIAEGYSVSREKKESFPLTVTSAQKNPTAFYLCASSIVSRRAQRTEAFFGQGTRLTVV.

The chain's CDR3 is CAISESEGAFYGEQFF. The CDR3 nucleotides are TGTGCCATCAGTGAGTCTGAGGGGGCCTTTTACGGTGAGCAGTTCTTC. The chain is built from TRBV10-3 and TRBJ2-1, with 7 bases fitting TRBD1. This CDR3 has 16 amino acids. The V segment lost 0 bases and the J segment 9 bases; nucleotides outside the gene matches: 11. The germline V gene has CDR1 ENHRY and CDR2 SYGVKD.

Regarding this clone: The sample holds other DNA sequences that translate to the same CDR3. The chain couples TRBV19 to TRBJ2-1, with TRBD2 matching over 9 bases. CDR1 and CDR2 (germline): LNHDA, SQIVND (reference sequence). The length of the CDR3 is 16 residues. The trim removed 1 base at V and 0 bases at J, leaving 1 base unmatched. CDR3 region: CASSIGSGGSYNEQFF. CDR3 sequence (DNA): TGTGCCAGTAGTATAGGTAGCGGGGGCTCCTACAATGAGCAGTTCTTC.

The chain combines TRBV28 with TRBJ2-7; D remains unclear. Germline lookup yields CDR1 MDHEN and CDR2 SYDVKM. The CDR3 spans 14 residues. V lost 9 bases and J 3 bases, leaving 18 bases between the germline ends. The CDR3 sequence: CASFRGRDHYEQYF. The DNA of the CDR3 is TGTGCCAGTTTCCGTGGAAGGGATCACTACGAGCAGTACTTC.